The rows below give T cell receptor beta chains drawn from one sample of a study of CD8+ T cells in alopecia areata. Some clones are missing from TCRdb's copy, which holds only in-frame ones; the method was immunoSEQ multiplex PCR. The sample yields 15,000 to 20,000 clones, around three fifths seen once. This sample comprised skin, obtained at week 0. The origin of the receptors is a human donor with alopecia areata. Each CDR3 is given with its conserved first and last residue. The D gene is left open where the match is weak. A clone size is listed for some rows: how often the clone was seen (once, few, many), or a class if it is expanded.

size: NA
D: NA
J: TRBJ2-1
V: TRBV29-1
CDR3: CSVEKAGGVSSYNEQFF
DNA: TGCAGCGTTGAAAAGGCGGGCGGGGTGAGCTCCTACAATGAGCAGTTCTTC

size: NA
D: TRBD1
J: TRBJ2-1
V: TRBV5-1
CDR3: CASRIDRGANEQFF
DNA: TGCGCCAGCAGGATCGACAGGGGGGCAAATGAGCAGTTCTTC

size: NA
D: TRBD2
J: TRBJ2-3
V: TRBV7-3
CDR3: CASSLAGGTDTQYF
DNA: TGTGCCAGCAGCTTAGCGGGGGGCACAGATACGCAGTATTTT

size: few
D: NA
J: TRBJ2-3
V: TRBV7-3
CDR3: CASSLTAGTDTQYF
DNA: TGTGCCAGCAGCTTAACGGCAGGGACAGATACGCAGTATTTT

size: few
D: NA
J: TRBJ2-3
V: TRBV6-5
CDR3: CASSYQPGVDTQYF
DNA: TGTGCCAGCAGTTACCAACCGGGAGTGGATACGCAGTATTTT

size: NA
D: NA
J: TRBJ2-7
V: TRBV14
CDR3: CASSPQGGRYEQYF
DNA: TGTGCCAGCAGCCCTCAGGGGGGGCGCTACGAGCAGTACTTC

size: few
D: TRBD1
J: TRBJ1-4
V: TRBV7-2
CDR3: CASSPDRGKQKLFF
DNA: TGTGCCAGCAGCCCGGACAGGGGGAAACAAAAACTGTTTTTT

size: NA
D: TRBD2
J: TRBJ2-1
V: TRBV4-3
CDR3: CASSQESGGRYNEQFF
DNA: TGCGCCAGCAGCCAAGAATCGGGGGGGCGCTACAATGAGCAGTTCTTC

size: NA
D: NA
J: TRBJ1-5
V: TRBV7-8
CDR3: CASSLQGNNQPQHF
DNA: TGTGCCAGCAGCTTACAAGGGAACAATCAGCCCCAGCATTTT

size: NA
D: TRBD2
J: TRBJ2-3
V: TRBV4-1
CDR3: CASSLDSGASDTQYF
DNA: TGCGCCAGCAGTCTCGATAGCGGGGCTTCAGATACGCAGTATTTT

size: once
D: NA
J: TRBJ1-1
V: TRBV7-8
CDR3: CASSLAFRGNTEAFF
DNA: TGTGCCAGCAGCTTAGCTTTTAGGGGGAACACTGAAGCTTTCTTT

size: NA
D: TRBD2
J: TRBJ2-1
V: TRBV6-4
CDR3: CASSQEEGTRQFF
DNA: TGTGCCAGCAGTCAGGAGGAAGGGACTAGGCAGTTCTTC

size: NA
D: NA
J: TRBJ2-7
V: TRBV5-1
CDR3: CASRFQYRGGEQYF
DNA: TGCGCCAGCAGGTTCCAGTACAGGGGGGGCGAGCAGTACTTC

size: NA
D: TRBD1
J: TRBJ1-1
V: TRBV19
CDR3: CASSPATGANTEAFF
DNA: TGTGCCAGTAGTCCGGCGACAGGGGCGAACACTGAAGCTTTCTTT

size: medium-sized
D: TRBD1
J: TRBJ1-4
V: TRBV6-6
CDR3: CASSPRGKNEKLFF
DNA: TGTGCCAGCAGTCCCAGGGGGAAGAACGAAAAACTGTTTTTT

size: NA
D: TRBD1
J: TRBJ2-7
V: TRBV14
CDR3: CASRRQGANEQYF
DNA: TGTGCCAGCAGGAGACAGGGAGCGAACGAGCAGTACTTC

size: few
D: NA
J: TRBJ2-1
V: TRBV6-5
CDR3: CASSYPDRGRQFF
DNA: TGTGCCAGCAGTTACCCGGACCGCGGTCGTCAGTTCTTC

size: NA
D: NA
J: TRBJ1-1
V: TRBV11-2
CDR3: CASSLGLAGTEAFF
DNA: TGTGCCAGCAGCTTAGGCCTGGCCGGCACTGAAGCTTTCTTT

size: NA
D: TRBD2
J: TRBJ2-7
V: TRBV4-2
CDR3: CASSQDSGGAVYEQYF
DNA: TGTGCCAGCAGCCAAGACAGCGGGGGGGCCGTCTACGAGCAGTACTTC

size: NA
D: NA
J: TRBJ1-4
V: TRBV23-1
CDR3: CAISQGPEGGEKLFF
DNA: TGCGCCATCAGTCAAGGCCCAGAAGGTGGTGAAAAACTGTTTTTT

size: NA
D: NA
J: TRBJ2-3
V: TRBV6-1
CDR3: CASLTVDKKDTQYF
DNA: TGTGCCAGCCTTACTGTAGACAAGAAGGATACGCAGTATTTT

size: once
D: TRBD1
J: TRBJ2-5
V: TRBV5-1
CDR3: CASSLGQGAGEETQYF
DNA: TGCGCCAGCAGCTTGGGACAGGGGGCAGGGGAAGAGACCCAGTACTTC

size: NA
D: TRBD1
J: TRBJ1-2
V: TRBV5-6
CDR3: CASSPTGDGYTF
DNA: TGTGCCAGCAGCCCTACAGGGGACGGCTACACCTTC

size: NA
D: NA
J: TRBJ2-7
V: TRBV4-3
CDR3: CASSQDQRRSSYEQYF
DNA: TGCGCCAGCAGCCAAGATCAGCGGCGTAGCTCCTACGAGCAGTACTTC

size: NA
D: TRBD2
J: TRBJ2-3
V: TRBV7-3
CDR3: CASRSSGGSTDTQYF
DNA: TGTGCCAGCAGGTCTAGCGGGGGGAGCACAGATACGCAGTATTTT

size: NA
D: TRBD1
J: TRBJ2-3
V: TRBV6-5
CDR3: CASSAGTGGADTQYF
DNA: TGTGCCAGCAGTGCCGGGACAGGGGGCGCCGATACGCAGTATTTT

size: NA
D: NA
J: TRBJ1-2
V: TRBV23-1
CDR3: CASSQSGRDGYTF
DNA: TGCGCCAGCAGTCAATCGGGCAGGGATGGCTACACCTTC

size: NA
D: NA
J: TRBJ1-5
V: TRBV2
CDR3: CASSESGIFNQPQHF
DNA: TGTGCCAGCAGTGAAAGTGGGATTTTCAATCAGCCCCAGCATTTT

size: few
D: TRBD1
J: TRBJ2-7
V: TRBV15
CDR3: CATSRAGTGTYEQYF
DNA: TGTGCCACCAGCAGGGCCGGGACAGGGACTTACGAGCAGTACTTC

size: NA
D: NA
J: TRBJ2-5
V: TRBV7-9
CDR3: CASSLSFGAGRETQYF
DNA: TGTGCCAGCAGCTTATCTTTTGGGGCGGGGCGAGAGACCCAGTACTTC

size: few
D: NA
J: TRBJ2-7
V: TRBV7-8
CDR3: CASSLVGYEQYF
DNA: TGTGCCAGCAGCTTAGTGGGCTACGAGCAGTACTTC

size: NA
D: NA
J: TRBJ1-2
V: TRBV5-6
CDR3: CASSTGRSYGYTF
DNA: TGTGCCAGCAGCACGGGACGGTCTTATGGCTACACCTTC

size: NA
D: NA
J: TRBJ2-1
V: TRBV4-3
CDR3: CASSQRGSYNEQFF
DNA: TGCGCCAGCAGCCAACGGGGTAGTTACAATGAGCAGTTCTTC

size: NA
D: NA
J: TRBJ1-2
V: TRBV11-2
CDR3: CASSHRDPSSRGYTF
DNA: TGTGCCAGCAGCCACAGGGACCCCAGCTCTAGGGGCTACACCTTC

size: NA
D: TRBD1
J: TRBJ1-4
V: TRBV10-3
CDR3: CAISDPTGGSEKLFF
DNA: TGTGCCATCAGTGACCCGACAGGGGGTTCTGAAAAACTGTTTTTT

size: few
D: TRBD1
J: TRBJ2-7
V: TRBV6-5
CDR3: CASRIPGQGRYEQYF
DNA: TGTGCCAGCAGGATTCCGGGACAGGGGAGGTACGAGCAGTACTTC

size: NA
D: TRBD1
J: TRBJ2-7
V: TRBV19
CDR3: CASSPRQGSSYEQYF
DNA: TGTGCCAGTAGTCCTCGACAGGGGAGCTCCTACGAGCAGTACTTC

size: NA
D: TRBD1
J: TRBJ1-6
V: TRBV2
CDR3: CASRGQGYNSPLHF
DNA: TGTGCCAGCAGGGGACAGGGGTATAATTCACCCCTCCACTTT

size: NA
D: NA
J: TRBJ1-2
V: TRBV5-6
CDR3: CASSPVKGYGYTF
DNA: TGTGCCAGCAGTCCTGTAAAGGGTTATGGCTACACCTTC

size: NA
D: NA
J: TRBJ2-2
V: TRBV7-3
CDR3: CASSFDAGELFF
DNA: TGTGCCAGCAGCTTCGATGCCGGGGAGCTGTTTTTT

size: few
D: NA
J: TRBJ2-7
V: TRBV4-1
CDR3: CASSRSTVGYEQYF
DNA: TGCGCCAGCAGCCGGTCAACCGTAGGCTACGAGCAGTACTTC

size: NA
D: NA
J: TRBJ1-4
V: TRBV5-1
CDR3: CASSLSDRKKLFF
DNA: TGCGCCAGCAGCTTATCGGACAGAAAAAAACTGTTTTTT

size: NA
D: TRBD1
J: TRBJ2-7
V: TRBV5-4
CDR3: CASSLGTGYEQYF
DNA: TGTGCCAGCAGCTTGGGGACAGGATACGAGCAGTACTTC

size: NA
D: NA
J: TRBJ1-3
V: TRBV4-1
CDR3: CASSRTEGYVGSGNTIYF
DNA: TGCGCCAGCAGCCGGACTGAGGGGTACGTGGGCTCTGGAAACACCATATATTTT

size: once
D: NA
J: TRBJ1-6
V: TRBV6-1
CDR3: CASSGGTAFSPLHF
DNA: TGTGCCAGCAGTGGTGGAACAGCATTTTCACCCCTCCACTTT

size: NA
D: NA
J: TRBJ2-7
V: TRBV6-5
CDR3: CASSYERAPYEQYF
DNA: TGTGCCAGCAGTTACGAAAGGGCCCCCTACGAGCAGTACTTC

size: few
D: NA
J: TRBJ1-4
V: TRBV10-3
CDR3: CAISHGTLEDEKLFF
DNA: TGTGCCATCAGCCACGGGACACTGGAAGATGAAAAACTGTTTTTT

size: NA
D: NA
J: TRBJ1-1
V: TRBV5-8
CDR3: CASSQPGWGQTEAFF
DNA: TGTGCCAGCAGCCAGCCAGGGTGGGGGCAGACTGAAGCTTTCTTT

size: NA
D: TRBD2
J: TRBJ2-7
V: TRBV4-1
CDR3: CASSQVTRASAGGPYEQYF
DNA: TGCGCCAGCAGCCAAGTTACAAGGGCTTCTGCGGGGGGGCCCTACGAGCAGTACTTC

size: once
D: NA
J: TRBJ1-2
V: TRBV21-1
CDR3: CASSARDLNYGYTF
DNA: TGTGCCAGCAGCGCCCGGGACCTAAACTATGGCTACACCTTC